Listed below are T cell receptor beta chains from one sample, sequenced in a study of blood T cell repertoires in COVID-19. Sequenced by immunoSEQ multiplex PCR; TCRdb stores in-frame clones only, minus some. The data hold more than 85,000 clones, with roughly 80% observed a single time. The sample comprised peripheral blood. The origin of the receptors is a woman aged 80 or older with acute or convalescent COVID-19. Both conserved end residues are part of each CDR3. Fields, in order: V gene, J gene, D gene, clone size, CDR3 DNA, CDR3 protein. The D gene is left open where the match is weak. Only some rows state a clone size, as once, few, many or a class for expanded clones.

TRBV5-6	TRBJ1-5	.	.	TGTGCCAGCAGCTTGGGGGGGCTCAATCAGCCCCAGCATTTT	CASSLGGLNQPQHF
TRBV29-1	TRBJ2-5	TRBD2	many	TGCAGCGCGGGGGGACTAGCGGACCAAGAGACCCAGTACTTC	CSAGGLADQETQYF
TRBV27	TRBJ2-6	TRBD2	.	TGTGCCAGCAGTCTCCTAGCGGGAGCGCCATCTGGGGCCAACGTCCTGACTTTC	CASSLLAGAPSGANVLTF
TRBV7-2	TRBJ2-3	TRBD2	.	TGTGCCAGCAGCTCCCCTCCGGGACTAGCTGCTTCTAGCACAGATACGCAGTATTTT	CASSSPPGLAASSTDTQYF
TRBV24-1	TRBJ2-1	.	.	TGTGCCACCAGTGGTTTGGCGGTGGAGGAGCAGTTCTTC	CATSGLAVEEQFF
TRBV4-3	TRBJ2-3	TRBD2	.	TGCGCCAGCAGTCCCGGGACTAGCTTCGGCACAGATACGCAGTATTTT	CASSPGTSFGTDTQYF
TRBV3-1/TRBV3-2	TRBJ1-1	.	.	TGTGCCAGCATGGGGCAGGGAAACACTGAAGCTTTCTTT	CASMGQGNTEAFF
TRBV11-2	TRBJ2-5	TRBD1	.	TGTGCCAGCAGCTTAGGACAGGGGGGACAAGAGACCCAGTACTTC	CASSLGQGGQETQYF
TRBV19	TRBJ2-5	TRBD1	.	TGTGCCAGTACCCCCGGGACAGCGGATGAGACCCAGTACTTC	CASTPGTADETQYF
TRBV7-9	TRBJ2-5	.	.	TGTGCCAGCACTAAAGGCCAGAGGGAAGAGACCCAGTACTTC	CASTKGQREETQYF
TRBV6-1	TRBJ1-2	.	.	TGTGCCAGCAGGGAAGGAGGTGGCTACACCTTC	CASREGGGYTF
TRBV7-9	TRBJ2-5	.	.	TGTGCCAGCAGCTGGGGGGACAGAATACAAGAGACCCAGTACTTC	CASSWGDRIQETQYF
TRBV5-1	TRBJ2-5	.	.	TGCGCCAGCAGCCGTTTTGTTGAAGTAGAAGAGACCCAGTACTTC	CASSRFVEVEETQYF
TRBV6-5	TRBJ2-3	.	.	TGTGCCAGCAGACAGACAGATACGCAGTATTTT	CASRQTDTQYF
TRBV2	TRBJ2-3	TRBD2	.	TGTGCCAGCAGTGGGGGACTAACCTCAGATACGCAGTATTTT	CASSGGLTSDTQYF
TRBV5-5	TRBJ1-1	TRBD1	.	TGTGCCAGCAGCCCACGGACAGGAAATAATGAAGCTTTCTTT	CASSPRTGNNEAFF
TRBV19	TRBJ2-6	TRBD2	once	TGTGCCAGTAGTATGATAGCGGGGTACTCTGGGGCCAACGTCCTGACTTTC	CASSMIAGYSGANVLTF
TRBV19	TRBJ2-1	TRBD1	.	TGTGCCAGTAGTTTTACGGACAGGGGAATGAATGAGCAGTTCTTC	CASSFTDRGMNEQFF
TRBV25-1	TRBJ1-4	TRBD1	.	TGTGCCAGCAGCTCGGCGGGGACAGGGACACAAAAACTGTTTTTT	CASSSAGTGTQKLFF
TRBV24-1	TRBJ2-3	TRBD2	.	TGTGCCACCAGTGATCGGACTAGCGGAGCTTGGTCCACAGATACGCAGTATTTT	CATSDRTSGAWSTDTQYF
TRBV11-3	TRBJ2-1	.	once	TGTGCCAGCAGCTTGGCGACTATGGTTTTCTTC	CASSLATMVFF
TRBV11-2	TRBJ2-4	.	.	TGTGCCAGCAGCTTCTTCGGGAAAAACATTCAGTACTTC	CASSFFGKNIQYF
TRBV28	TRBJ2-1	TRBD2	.	TGTGCCAGCAGTTTACAACTCTCAGCGGGAGGGCCCCTCAATGAGCAGTTCTTC	CASSLQLSAGGPLNEQFF
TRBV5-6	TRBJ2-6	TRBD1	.	TGTGCCAGCACCTACCTGACAGGGACAGTGATCTCTGGGGCCAACGTCCTGACTTTC	CASTYLTGTVISGANVLTF
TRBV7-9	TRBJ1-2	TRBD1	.	TGTGCCAGCAGCCGGACAGGGGGAGGCTATGGCTACACCTTC	CASSRTGGGYGYTF
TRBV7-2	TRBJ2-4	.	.	TGTGCCAGCAGCTTAGGTAGCACCAAAAACATTCAGTACTTC	CASSLGSTKNIQYF
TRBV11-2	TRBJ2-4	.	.	TGTGCCAGCAGCCCGCGGATGTTAGCCAAAAACATTCAGTACTTC	CASSPRMLAKNIQYF
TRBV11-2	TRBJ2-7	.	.	TGTGCCAGCAGCTTAGGCCCTCGGACAGACGAGCAGTACTTC	CASSLGPRTDEQYF
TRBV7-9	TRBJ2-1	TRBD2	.	TGTGCCAGCAGCTCCACTTCCCCCCGACTAGCGGGAGGGTTGAATGAGCAGTTCTTC	CASSSTSPRLAGGLNEQFF
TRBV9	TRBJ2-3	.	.	TGTGCCAGCAGCGTAGACTCTCCTAGTACAGATACGCAGTATTTT	CASSVDSPSTDTQYF
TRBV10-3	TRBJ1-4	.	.	TGTGCCATCAGTACGGGGGAAGCAGATGAAAAACTGTTTTTT	CAISTGEADEKLFF
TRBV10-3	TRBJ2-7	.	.	TGTGCCATCAGTGGGTCTCTATACGAGCAGTACTTC	CAISGSLYEQYF
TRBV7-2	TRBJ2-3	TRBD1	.	TGTGCCAGCAGCCCGTGGGGACAGGGGACAGATACGCAGTATTTT	CASSPWGQGTDTQYF
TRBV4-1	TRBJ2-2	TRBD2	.	TGCGCCAGCAGCCAAGAACTAGCGGGTGGGAACACCGGGGAGCTGTTTTTT	CASSQELAGGNTGELFF
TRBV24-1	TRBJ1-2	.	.	TGTGCCACCAGTGACCCGACAGAAGCTAACTATGGCTACACCTTC	CATSDPTEANYGYTF
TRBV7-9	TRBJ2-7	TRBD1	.	TGTGCCAGCAGCCCCCTCAGGGGGGACAGGGGAAACGAGCAGTACTTC	CASSPLRGDRGNEQYF
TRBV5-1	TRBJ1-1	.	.	TGCGCCAGCAGCTTGAGGGGGGGCGTGGACACTGAAGCTTTCTTT	CASSLRGGVDTEAFF
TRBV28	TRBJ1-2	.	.	TGTGCCAGCAGTTTATCGGGAGACCCGCACGGCTACACCTTC	CASSLSGDPHGYTF
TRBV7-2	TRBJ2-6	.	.	TGTGCCAGCAGTCAGGCTGGAGGGGCCAACGTCCTGACTTTC	CASSQAGGANVLTF
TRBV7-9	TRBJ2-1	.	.	TGTGCCAGCAGCTTAGGGAGGCGGGAAAGTGACAATGAGCAGTTCTTC	CASSLGRRESDNEQFF
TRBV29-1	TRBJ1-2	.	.	TGCAGCGCTATTATGCTCGGGGATGGCTACACCTTC	CSAIMLGDGYTF
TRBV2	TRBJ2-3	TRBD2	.	TGTGCCAGCCGACTAGCGGGAGAAACGCAGTATTTT	CASRLAGETQYF
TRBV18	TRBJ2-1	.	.	TGTGCCAGCTCTCGACGGGAGAAAAGCCACAATGAGCAGTTCTTC	CASSRREKSHNEQFF
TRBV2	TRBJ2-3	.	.	TGTGCCAGCAGCATGTATAGCGGCGCGGGCACAGATACGCAGTATTTT	CASSMYSGAGTDTQYF
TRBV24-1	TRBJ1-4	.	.	TGTGCCACCAGTGATCCCGACGGGTCGTATGAAAAACTGTTTTTT	CATSDPDGSYEKLFF
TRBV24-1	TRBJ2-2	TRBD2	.	TGTGCAATCGGGGTAGCGGGAGCTGGCACCGGGGAGCTGTTTTTT	CAIGVAGAGTGELFF
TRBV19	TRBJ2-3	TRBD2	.	TGTGCCAGTAGTGGTGTTAGCGGGAGGACAGATACGCAGTATTTT	CASSGVSGRTDTQYF
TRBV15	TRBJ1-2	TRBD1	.	TGTGCCACCAGCGAACCGGGACAGACAGCCCAGGTATTGGGCTACACCTTC	CATSEPGQTAQVLGYTF
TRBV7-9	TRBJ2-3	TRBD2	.	TGTGCCAGCAGCTTAGCGCTGACTAGCGGTAGTACAGATACGCAGTATTTT	CASSLALTSGSTDTQYF
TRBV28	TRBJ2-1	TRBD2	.	TGTGCCAGCAGTTTATACGCTAGCGGTAACTACAATGAGCAGTTCTTC	CASSLYASGNYNEQFF
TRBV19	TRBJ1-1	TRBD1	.	TGTGCCAGTACCTTGGGACAGCTGAACACTGAAGCTTTCTTT	CASTLGQLNTEAFF
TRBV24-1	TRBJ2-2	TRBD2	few	TGTGCCACCAGTGATTCAAGCGGGGTGGGAGGAAACACCGGGGAGCTGTTTTTT	CATSDSSGVGGNTGELFF
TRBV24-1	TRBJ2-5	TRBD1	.	TGTGCCACCAGTGATGAATACAGGGGTGGGGAGACCCAGTACTTC	CATSDEYRGGETQYF
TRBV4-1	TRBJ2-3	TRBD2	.	TGCGCCAGCAGCCAAGATTCTAGCGGGAGGGTCGGTACGCAGTATTTT	CASSQDSSGRVGTQYF
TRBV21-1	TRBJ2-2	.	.	TGTGCCAGCAGCTTTCCGACAGGGCACACCGGGGAGCTGTTTTTT	CASSFPTGHTGELFF
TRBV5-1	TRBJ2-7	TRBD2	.	TGCGCCAGCAGCCAGCCGGGTAGCGGGAGGGCCGCTTCCTACGAGCAGTACTTC	CASSQPGSGRAASYEQYF
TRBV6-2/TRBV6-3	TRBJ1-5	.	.	TGTGCCAGCAGTTACCCACAGCCCCAGCATTTT	CASSYPQPQHF
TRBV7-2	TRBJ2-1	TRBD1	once	TGTGCCAGCAGCCCCGAGGACAGGGTCGACTACAATGAGCAGTTCTTC	CASSPEDRVDYNEQFF
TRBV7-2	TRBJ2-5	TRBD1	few	TGTGCCAGCAGCTTCCCGGGACAGGGGGACCAAGAGACCCAGTACTTC	CASSFPGQGDQETQYF
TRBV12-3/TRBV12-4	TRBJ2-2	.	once	TGTGCCATAACAACGAACACCGGGGAGCTGTTTTTT	CAITTNTGELFF